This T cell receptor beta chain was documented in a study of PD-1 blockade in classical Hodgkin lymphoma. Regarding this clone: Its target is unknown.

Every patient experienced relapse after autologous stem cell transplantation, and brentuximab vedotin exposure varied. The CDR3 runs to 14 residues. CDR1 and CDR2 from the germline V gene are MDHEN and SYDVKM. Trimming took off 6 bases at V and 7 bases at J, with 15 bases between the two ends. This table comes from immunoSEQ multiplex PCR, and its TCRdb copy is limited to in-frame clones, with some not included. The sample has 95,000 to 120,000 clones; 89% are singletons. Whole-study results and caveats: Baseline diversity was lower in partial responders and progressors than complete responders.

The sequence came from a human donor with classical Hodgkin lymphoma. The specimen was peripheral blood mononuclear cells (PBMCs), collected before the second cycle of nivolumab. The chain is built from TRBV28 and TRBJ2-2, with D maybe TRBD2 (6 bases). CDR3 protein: CASRGGGTGGELFF. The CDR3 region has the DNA TGTGCCAGCAGGGGAGGAGGGACTGGCGGGGAGCTGTTTTTT.